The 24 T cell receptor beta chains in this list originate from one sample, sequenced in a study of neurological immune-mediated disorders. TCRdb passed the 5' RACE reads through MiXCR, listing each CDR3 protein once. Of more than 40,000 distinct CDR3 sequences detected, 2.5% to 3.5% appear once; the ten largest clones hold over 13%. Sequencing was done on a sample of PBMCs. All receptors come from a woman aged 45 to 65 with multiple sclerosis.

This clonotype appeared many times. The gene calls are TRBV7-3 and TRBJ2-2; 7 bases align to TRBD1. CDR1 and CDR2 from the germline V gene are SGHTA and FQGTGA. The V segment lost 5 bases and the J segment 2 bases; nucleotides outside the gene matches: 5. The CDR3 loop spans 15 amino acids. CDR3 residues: CASSRDRDNTGELFF. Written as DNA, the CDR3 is TGTGCCAGCAGCCGCGACAGGGACAACACCGGGGAGCTGTTTTTT.

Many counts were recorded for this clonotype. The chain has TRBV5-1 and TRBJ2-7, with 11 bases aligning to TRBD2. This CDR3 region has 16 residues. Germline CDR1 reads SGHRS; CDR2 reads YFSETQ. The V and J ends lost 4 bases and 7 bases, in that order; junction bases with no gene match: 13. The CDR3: CASSRTSGLRTGEQYF. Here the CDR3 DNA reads TGCGCCAGCAGCAGGACTAGCGGGCTTAGAACGGGGGAGCAGTACTTC.

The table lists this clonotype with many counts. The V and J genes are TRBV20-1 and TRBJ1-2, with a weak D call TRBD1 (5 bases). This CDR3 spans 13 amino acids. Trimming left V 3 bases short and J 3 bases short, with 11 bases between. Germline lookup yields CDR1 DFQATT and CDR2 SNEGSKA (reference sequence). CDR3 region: CSASPRADYGYTF. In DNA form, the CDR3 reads TGCAGTGCTAGTCCCAGGGCTGACTATGGCTACACCTTC.

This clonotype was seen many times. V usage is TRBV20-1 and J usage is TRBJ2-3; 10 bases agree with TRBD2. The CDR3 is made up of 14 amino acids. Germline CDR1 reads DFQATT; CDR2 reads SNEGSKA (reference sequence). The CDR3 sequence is CSGKSGGAPDTQYF. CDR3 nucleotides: TGCAGCGGGAAGAGCGGGGGGGCCCCAGATACGCAGTATTTT.

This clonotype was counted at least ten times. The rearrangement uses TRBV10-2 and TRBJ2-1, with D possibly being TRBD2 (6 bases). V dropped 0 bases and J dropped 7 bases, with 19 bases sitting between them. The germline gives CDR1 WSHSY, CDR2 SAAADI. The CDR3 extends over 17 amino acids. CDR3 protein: CASSESGSYGRKNEQFF. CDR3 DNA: TGCGCCAGCAGTGAGTCTGGCTCGTACGGGAGAAAGAATGAGCAGTTCTTC.

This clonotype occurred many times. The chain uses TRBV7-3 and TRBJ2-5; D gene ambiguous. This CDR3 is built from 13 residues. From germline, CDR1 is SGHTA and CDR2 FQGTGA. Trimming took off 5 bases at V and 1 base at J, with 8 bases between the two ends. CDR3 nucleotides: TGTGCCAGCAGCCCTAATGGCCAAGAGACCCAGTACTTC. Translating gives CASSPNGQETQYF. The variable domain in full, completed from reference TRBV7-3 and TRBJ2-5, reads GAGVSQTPSNKVTEKGKYVELRCDPISGHTALYWYRQSLGQGPEFLIYFQGTGAADDSGLPNDRFFAVRPEGSVSTLKIQRTERGDSAVYLCASSPNGQETQYFGPGTRLLVL.

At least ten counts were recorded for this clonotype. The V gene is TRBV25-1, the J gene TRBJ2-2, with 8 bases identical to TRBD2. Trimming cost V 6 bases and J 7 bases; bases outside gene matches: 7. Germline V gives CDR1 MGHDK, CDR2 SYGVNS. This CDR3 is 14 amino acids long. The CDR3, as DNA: TGTGCCAGCAGGCACGGGAGGGCTAACGGGGAGCTGTTTTTT. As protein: CASRHGRANGELFF.

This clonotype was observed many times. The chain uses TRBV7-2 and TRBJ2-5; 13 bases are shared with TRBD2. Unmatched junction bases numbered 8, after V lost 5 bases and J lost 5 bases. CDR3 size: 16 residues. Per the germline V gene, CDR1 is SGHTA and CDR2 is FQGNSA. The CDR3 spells CASSPGLAGQQETQYF. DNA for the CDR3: TGTGCCAGCAGCCCGGGACTAGCGGGGCAGCAGGAGACCCAGTACTTC.

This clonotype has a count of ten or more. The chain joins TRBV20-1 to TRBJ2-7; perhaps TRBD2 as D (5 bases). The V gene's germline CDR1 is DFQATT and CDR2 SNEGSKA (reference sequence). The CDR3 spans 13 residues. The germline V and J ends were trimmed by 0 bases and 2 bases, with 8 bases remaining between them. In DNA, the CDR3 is TGCAGTGCTAGAGAGGCTAGCCCCTACGAGCAGTACTTC. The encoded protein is CSAREASPYEQYF.

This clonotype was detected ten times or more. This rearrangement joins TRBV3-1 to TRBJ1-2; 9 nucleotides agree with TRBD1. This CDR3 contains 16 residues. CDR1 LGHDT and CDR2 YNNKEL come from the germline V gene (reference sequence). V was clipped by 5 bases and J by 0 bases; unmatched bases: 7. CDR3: CASSSWTGVANYGYTF. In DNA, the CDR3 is TGTGCCAGCAGCTCTTGGACAGGGGTTGCTAACTATGGCTACACCTTC. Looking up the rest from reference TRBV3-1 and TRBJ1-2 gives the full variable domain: DTAVSQTPKYLVTQMGNDKSIKCEQNLGHDTMYWYKQDSKKFLKIMFSYNNKELIINETVPNRFSPKSPDKAHLNLHINSLELGDSAVYFCASSSWTGVANYGYTFGSGTRLTVV.

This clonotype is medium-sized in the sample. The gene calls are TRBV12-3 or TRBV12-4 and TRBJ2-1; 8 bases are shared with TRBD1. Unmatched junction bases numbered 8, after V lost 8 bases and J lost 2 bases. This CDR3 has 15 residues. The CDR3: CASHPPDRAYNEQFF. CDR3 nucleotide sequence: TGTGCCAGCCATCCCCCGGACAGGGCCTACAATGAGCAGTTCTTC.

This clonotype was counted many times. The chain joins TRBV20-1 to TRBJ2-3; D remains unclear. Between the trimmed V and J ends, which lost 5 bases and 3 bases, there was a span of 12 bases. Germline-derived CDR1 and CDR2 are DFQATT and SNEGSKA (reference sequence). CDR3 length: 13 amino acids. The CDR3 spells CSAYPSGTDTQYF. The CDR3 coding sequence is TGCAGTGCTTATCCGTCTGGGACAGATACGCAGTATTTT.

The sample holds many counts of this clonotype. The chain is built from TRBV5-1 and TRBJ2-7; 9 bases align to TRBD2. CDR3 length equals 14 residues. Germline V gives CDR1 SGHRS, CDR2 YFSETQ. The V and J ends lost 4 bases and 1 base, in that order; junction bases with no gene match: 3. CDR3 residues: CASSRGGGSYEQYF. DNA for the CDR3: TGCGCCAGCAGCCGCGGGGGGGGTTCCTACGAGCAGTACTTC. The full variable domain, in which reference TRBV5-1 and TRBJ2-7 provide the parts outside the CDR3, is KAGVTQTPRYLIKTRGQQVTLSCSPISGHRSVSWYQQTPGQGLQFLFEYFSETQRNKGNFPGRFSGRQFSNSRSEMNVSTLELGDSALYLCASSRGGGSYEQYFGPGTRLTVT.

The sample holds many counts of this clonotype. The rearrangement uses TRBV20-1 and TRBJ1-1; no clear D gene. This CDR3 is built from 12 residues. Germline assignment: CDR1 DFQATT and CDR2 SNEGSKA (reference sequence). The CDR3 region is CSAGRTNTEAFF. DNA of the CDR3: TGCAGCGCGGGCAGGACCAACACTGAAGCTTTCTTT.

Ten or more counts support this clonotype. CDR3 bases: TGTGCCAGCAGTGTACCGGGACCCGGGGGATATACGCAGTATTTT. This codes for CASSVPGPGGYTQYF. The chain has TRBV27 and TRBJ2-3; perhaps TRBD2 as D (6 bases). From germline, CDR1 is MNHEY and CDR2 SMNVEV (reference sequence). The V gene lost 5 bases and the J gene lost 7 bases, with 19 bases spanning the gap. The CDR3 runs to 15 residues.

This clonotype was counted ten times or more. CDR3 in DNA: TGCGCCAGCAAGCAGGGGGCAGGTACCGGGGAGCTGTTTTTT. Its protein is CASKQGAGTGELFF. The chain combines TRBV5-1 with TRBJ2-2; 8 bases map to TRBD1. The CDR3 totals 14 residues. With 6 bases clipped from V and 5 bases from J, the junction kept 6 bases outside the gene matches. The germline CDR1 and CDR2 sequences are SGHRS and YFSETQ.

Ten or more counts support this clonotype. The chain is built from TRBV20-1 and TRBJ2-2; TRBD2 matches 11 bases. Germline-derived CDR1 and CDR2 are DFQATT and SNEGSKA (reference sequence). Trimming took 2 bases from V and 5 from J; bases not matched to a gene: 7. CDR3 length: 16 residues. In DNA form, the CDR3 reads TGCAGTGCTAGAAGACTAGCGGGGCTACAGACCGGGGAGCTGTTTTTT. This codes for CSARRLAGLQTGELFF.

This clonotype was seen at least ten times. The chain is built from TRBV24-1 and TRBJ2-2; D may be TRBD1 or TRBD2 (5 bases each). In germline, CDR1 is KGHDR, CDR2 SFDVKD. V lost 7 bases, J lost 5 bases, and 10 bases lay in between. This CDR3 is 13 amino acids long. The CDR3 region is CATRGPGTGELFF. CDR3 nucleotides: TGTGCCACCAGGGGACCGGGGACCGGGGAGCTGTTTTTT.

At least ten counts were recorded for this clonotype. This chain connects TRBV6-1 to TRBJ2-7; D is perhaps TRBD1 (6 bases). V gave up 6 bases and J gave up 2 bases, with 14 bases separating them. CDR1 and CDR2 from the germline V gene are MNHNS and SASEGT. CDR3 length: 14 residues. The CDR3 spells CASSQGSKAYEQYV. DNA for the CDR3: TGTGCCAGCAGCCAGGGGAGCAAAGCCTACGAGCAGTACGTC.

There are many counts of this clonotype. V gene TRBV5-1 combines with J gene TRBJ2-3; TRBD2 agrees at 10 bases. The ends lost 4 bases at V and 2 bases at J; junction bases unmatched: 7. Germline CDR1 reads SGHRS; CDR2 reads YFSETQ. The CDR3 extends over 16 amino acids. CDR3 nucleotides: TGCGCCAGCAGCGATACTAGCGGGGCCGACACAGATACGCAGTATTTT. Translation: CASSDTSGADTDTQYF.

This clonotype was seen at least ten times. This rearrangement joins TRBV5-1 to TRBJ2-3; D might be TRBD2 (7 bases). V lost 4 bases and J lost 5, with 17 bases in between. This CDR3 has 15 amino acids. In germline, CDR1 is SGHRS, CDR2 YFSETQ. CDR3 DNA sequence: TGCGCCAGCAGCCCGGACGGGGGGCGCGGAGATACGCAGTATTTT. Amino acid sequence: CASSPDGGRGDTQYF.

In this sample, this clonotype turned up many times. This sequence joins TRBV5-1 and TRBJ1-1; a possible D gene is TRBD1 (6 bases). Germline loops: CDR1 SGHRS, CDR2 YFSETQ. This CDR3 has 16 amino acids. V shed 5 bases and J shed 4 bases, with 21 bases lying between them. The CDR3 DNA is TGCGCCAGCAGATCTATTACAGGGCCGGTAGCCACTGAAGCTTTCTTT. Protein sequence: CASRSITGPVATEAFF.

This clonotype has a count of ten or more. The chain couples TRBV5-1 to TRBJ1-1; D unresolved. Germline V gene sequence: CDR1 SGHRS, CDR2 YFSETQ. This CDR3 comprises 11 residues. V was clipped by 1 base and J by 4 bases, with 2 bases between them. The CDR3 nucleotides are TGCGCCAGCAGCTTGATCACTGAAGCTTTCTTT. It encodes CASSLITEAFF. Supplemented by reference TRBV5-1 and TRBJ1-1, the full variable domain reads KAGVTQTPRYLIKTRGQQVTLSCSPISGHRSVSWYQQTPGQGLQFLFEYFSETQRNKGNFPGRFSGRQFSNSRSEMNVSTLELGDSALYLCASSLITEAFFGQGTRLTVV.

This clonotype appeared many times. The CDR3 DNA is TGTGCCAGCAGCGTAGACCCTATGAGGAATGAGCAGTTCTTC. It encodes CASSVDPMRNEQFF. This chain joins TRBV9 and TRBJ2-1; D is ambiguous. Per germline, CDR1 SGDLS and CDR2 YYNGEE. The V gene lost 0 bases and the J gene lost 7 bases, with 11 bases spanning the gap. The CDR3 totals 14 residues.